The present T cell receptor (beta chain) was sequenced within a study of T cells after posttransplantation cyclophosphamide. Study outcomes and limitations: Tissue-infiltrating T cells from skin or gut overlapped little with blood T cells. Recipient CMV seropositivity and CMV reactivation strongly tracked TRB clonality.

With regard to this clone: The target antigen is unknown.

The CDR3 runs to 19 residues. The V gene's germline CDR1 is ENHRY and CDR2 SYGVKD. J was trimmed by 8 bases and V by 5 bases; bases with no gene match: 23. Sequenced by immunoSEQ multiplex PCR; TCRdb stores in-frame clones only, minus some. The sample lists 20,000 to 25,000 clones, approximately 71% occurring once. Sample: memory CD4+ T cells sorted from PBMCs. The chain joins TRBV10-3 to TRBJ2-1; 8 bases match TRBD2. The sequence derives from a woman in her fifties or sixties in good health, CMV-negative, and a related stem cell transplant donor. CDR3 loop: CAISLDPGTRSKLVDEQFF. The CDR3 DNA reads as TGTGCCATCAGTCTAGATCCCGGGACTAGGTCAAAGTTGGTGGATGAGCAGTTCTTC.